The 16 T cell receptor beta chains presented below share a single source sample, sequenced in a study of T cells in Graves' hyperthyroidism and ophthalmopathy. RNA transcripts provided the source from which TCR beta CDR3 regions were amplified. Initially, a first-round RT-PCR of the TCR CDR3 employed the HTBI primer set. One entry per CDR3 protein results from TCRdb running MiXCR on the multiplex PCR reads. The sample gives around 600,000 distinct CDR3 sequences, around 13% of which show up once; 9.5% to 15% is in the top ten. The sequenced sample consisted of blood. The receptors shown here come from a woman in her fifties or sixties with Graves' ophthalmopathy.

In this sample, this clonotype turned up many times. This chain links TRBV7-2 with TRBJ2-3, with TRBD2 matching over 7 bases. From germline, CDR1 is SGHTA and CDR2 FQGNSA. J gave up 4 bases and V 1 base, and 11 bases lay outside the gene matches. The CDR3 is made up of 17 amino acids. DNA of the CDR3: TGTGCCAGCAGCTTAGACGGGGCGGGAGTAGGGGCAGATACGCAGTATTTT. It codes for CASSLDGAGVGADTQYF.

This clonotype occurred many times. The rearrangement uses TRBV7-9 and TRBJ1-4, with no clear D. Between the trimmed V and J ends, which lost 3 bases and 6 bases, there was a span of 8 bases. This CDR3 contains 13 residues. Germline CDR1 is SEHNR and CDR2 is FQNEAQ (reference sequence). The chain's CDR3 is CASSFLDDEKLFF. The CDR3 nucleotides are TGTGCCAGCAGCTTTCTGGACGATGAAAAACTGTTTTTT.

At least ten counts were recorded for this clonotype. The chain has TRBV7-3 and TRBJ2-1, with D perhaps matching TRBD1 (5 bases). V lost 7 bases and J 7 bases, leaving 14 bases between the germline ends. Germline V gene data show CDR1 as SGHTA and CDR2 as FQGTGA. CDR3 size: 13 residues. The CDR3 nucleotides are TGTGCCAGCACCCAATATGCAGGGAATGAGCAGTTCTTC. Its protein is CASTQYAGNEQFF.

This clonotype was counted only a few times. The chain joins TRBV7-2 to TRBJ1-2, with 7 bases identical to TRBD1. V was pared by 5 bases and J by 2 bases, with 5 bases of the junction left unmatched. CDR1 SGHTA and CDR2 FQGNSA come from the germline V gene. The CDR3 runs to 14 residues. The CDR3 coding sequence is TGTGCCAGCAGCATGGACAGGCTCAACTATGGCTACACCTTC. It is translated as CASSMDRLNYGYTF.

About this clonotype itself: A single base separates this from a much larger clone, so it may be a read error. This chain connects TRBV12-3 or TRBV12-4 to TRBJ2-3, with D possibly matching TRBD1 (5 bases). The CDR3 sequence is 15 residues long. With 5 bases removed from V and 0 bases from J, the gap between germline ends came to 12 bases. CDR3 amino acids: CASSEGAASTDTQYF. In nucleotides, the CDR3 is TGTGCCAGCAGTGAAGGGGCAGCCAGCACAGATACGCAGTATTTT.

Written as DNA, the CDR3 is TGCAGTGCTAGAGTCATGGACAGGGGTAACTATGGCTACACCTTC. It encodes CSARVMDRGNYGYTF. The J gene is TRBJ1-2, the V gene TRBV20-1; TRBD1 matches at 9 bases. V was clipped by 1 base and J by 1 base; unmatched bases: 4. This CDR3 region has 15 residues. Germline CDR1 and CDR2: DFQATT and SNEGSKA (reference sequence).

This clonotype was counted between two and nine times. This chain uses TRBV12-3 or TRBV12-4 with TRBJ2-3; 11 bases are a match to TRBD2. J lost 0 bases, V lost 7 bases, and 3 bases had no gene match. This CDR3 has 15 residues. The CDR3 protein is CASTTSGRSTDTQYF. The CDR3 region has the DNA TGTGCCAGCACCACTAGCGGGAGAAGCACAGATACGCAGTATTTT.

Ten or more counts support this clonotype. The genes are TRBV20-1 and TRBJ2-2; tentative D call: TRBD1 (5 bases). Germline values: CDR1 DFQATT, CDR2 SNEGSKA (reference sequence). The V end lost 5 bases, the J end lost 4 bases, and 11 bases lay between the germline ends. CDR3 length: 13 amino acids. CDR3 loop: CSAVQGITGELFF. CDR3 nucleotides: TGCAGTGCTGTGCAGGGTATCACCGGGGAGCTGTTTTTT.

This clonotype was counted ten times or more. The chain employs TRBV20-1 and TRBJ2-7, with D tentatively TRBD2 (5 bases). V gave up 0 bases and J gave up 5 bases, with 8 bases separating them. Germline CDR1 reads DFQATT; CDR2 reads SNEGSKA (reference sequence). CDR3 size: 12 residues. CDR3 nucleotides: TGCAGTGCTAGAGATATGAGGGACGAGCAGTACTTC. It specifies CSARDMRDEQYF.

This clonotype has ten or more counts. This sequence joins TRBV28 and TRBJ2-5; D assignment may be TRBD1 or TRBD2 (6 bases each). The ends were cut back, 3 bases at V and 4 bases at J, with 12 bases in the middle. CDR1 and CDR2 from the germline V gene are MDHEN and SYDVKM. The CDR3 has 14 amino acids. The chain's CDR3 is CASSFAGGAETQYF. As DNA, the CDR3 is TGTGCCAGCAGTTTCGCCGGGGGCGCAGAGACCCAGTACTTC.

This chain links TRBV5-1 with TRBJ1-1, with TRBD1 as a possible D gene (6 bases). This CDR3 region has 16 residues. Germline CDR1 is SGHRS and CDR2 is YFSETQ. With 4 bases removed from V and 4 bases from J, the gap between germline ends came to 20 bases. In DNA, the CDR3 is TGCGCCAGCAGCCCCCCCCTGGCGGGGGGGCGCACTGAAGCTTTCTTT. It codes for CASSPPLAGGRTEAFF.

The chain uses TRBV14 and TRBJ2-7; D remains ambiguous. In germline, CDR1 is SGHDN, CDR2 FVKESK. The CDR3 runs 12 residues. V lost 0 bases and J lost 7, with 7 bases in between. The CDR3: CASSQDASEQYF. CDR3 nucleotide sequence: TGTGCCAGCAGCCAAGATGCGTCTGAGCAGTACTTC.

This chain connects TRBV27 to TRBJ2-5; 13 nucleotides align to TRBD2. V shed 6 bases and J 0 bases; nucleotides not matched to a gene: 10. The CDR3 runs to 18 residues. Germline V gene lookup returns CDR1 MNHEY and CDR2 SMNVEV (reference sequence). CDR3 region: CASSETGLAGRYQETQYF. The CDR3 DNA is TGTGCCAGCAGCGAAACGGGACTAGCGGGACGGTACCAAGAGACCCAGTACTTC.

This clonotype occurred many times. The chain couples TRBV28 to TRBJ2-1; a weak D match, TRBD2 (6 bases). V was shortened by 6 bases and J by 8 bases, with 14 bases between the two germline ends. The CDR3 runs to 13 residues. In germline, CDR1 is MDHEN, CDR2 SYDVKM. CDR3 coding DNA: TGTGCCAGCAGCCCAGGCGGGGCCCATGAGCAGTTCTTC. Translated: CASSPGGAHEQFF.

This clonotype was seen at least ten times. This chain links TRBV7-3 with TRBJ2-2; D unresolved. Germline CDR1 reads SGHTA; CDR2 reads FQGTGA. The CDR3 runs 13 residues. Deletions cut 3 bases from V and 6 bases from J, with 8 bases between. CDR3 protein: CASSFPPAGELFF. The DNA for the CDR3 is TGTGCCAGCAGCTTTCCCCCGGCCGGGGAGCTGTTTTTT.

This clonotype was detected only once. The rearrangement uses TRBV7-9 and TRBJ2-1, with TRBD2 matching over 13 bases. Germline CDR1 SEHNR, CDR2 FQNEAQ (reference sequence). Germline trimming cut 11 bases from V and 7 bases from J; bases unmatched to any gene: 11. This CDR3 region has 15 residues. CDR3 amino acids: CAEDRGTSGKNEQFF. The CDR3, as DNA: TGTGCCGAGGACAGGGGGACTAGCGGGAAAAATGAGCAGTTCTTC.